The T cell receptor (beta chain) described here comes from a study of vaccination and CD4 T cells after COVID-19. This sample's treatment: roughly 10-day PBMC culture with coronavirus spike peptide pools or control peptides (ViraFEST assay). ViraFEST used peptide pools to expand antigen-specific T cells, then sequenced TCRs. Recorded positive PCR dates fall between March and December 2020, preceding US Alpha, Beta and Delta variants. After being plated at a few million per well, PBMCs were cultured with about 10 IU/ml IL-2 and roughly 10 ug/ml peptide pools. As to this clonotype: What it recognizes is unknown.

Sequence data for DNA of cultured CD4+ T cells were generated by the Oncomine TCR Beta short-read assay. One entry per CDR3 protein results from TCRdb running MiXCR on the PCR reads. The sample lists about 25,000 distinct CDR3 sequences; over 45% were seen once. Sequencing used CD4+ T cells from blood, cultured in vitro. The receptor was isolated from a human donor who had recovered from COVID-19.

The chain's CDR3 is CASSAPRTGGPFF. CDR3 coding DNA: TGTGCCAGCAGTGCCCCCCGTACCGGAGGGCCTTTTTTT. The genes are TRBV28 and TRBJ1-4, with D uncertain. The CDR3 is 13 amino acids. Germline loops: CDR1 MDHEN, CDR2 SYDVKM. V shed 5 bases and J shed 17 bases, with 21 bases lying between them.